Listed below are T cell receptor beta chains from one sample, sequenced in a study of identical twins. TCRdb processed the 5' RACE reads anew with MiXCR; each CDR3 protein has one entry. The table shows roughly 770,000 distinct CDR3 sequences, with around a sixth occurring only once. These data also featured in a second study, about T cells expressing NK-cell markers.

Sample: PBMCs. The receptors derive from a woman between 18 and 29 years old in good health. CDR3s include the opening cysteine and the closing phenylalanine or tryptophan. The listing skips clone size in some rows; elsewhere it reads once, few, many or a size class.

j_call	clone_size	v_call	cdr3_aa
TRBJ2-3	.	TRBV29-1	CSVTGTRDTQYF
TRBJ2-7	.	TRBV5-1	CASSLGQGNDEQYF
TRBJ2-1	.	TRBV15	CATSGRGSYEQFF
TRBJ2-1	many	TRBV6-2/TRBV6-3	CASGRVGLAYPASYNEQFF
TRBJ2-3	.	TRBV7-6	CASSWREGLGTDTQYF
TRBJ1-3	many	TRBV7-2	CASSPRASSSGNTIYF
TRBJ2-7	few	TRBV7-9	CASSSIYSGSYEQYF
TRBJ2-3	few	TRBV5-1	CASGPGGPSTDTQYF
TRBJ2-1	.	TRBV9	CASSVGGSSGMAYNEQFF
TRBJ2-7	.	TRBV5-6	CASSLGTGSHEQYF
TRBJ1-5	.	TRBV7-9	CASSWGEGYQPQHF
TRBJ2-6	.	TRBV28	CASSIPQGTQGANVLTF
TRBJ1-5	.	TRBV5-5	CASSRGEGGNQPQHF
TRBJ1-4	few	TRBV6-2/TRBV6-3	CASSSATGTALMKLFF
TRBJ1-1	.	TRBV3-1	CASELRGATREAFF
TRBJ2-3	.	TRBV5-6	CASSKGQGIDTQYF
TRBJ1-5	few	TRBV12-3/TRBV12-4	CASSLSPDLNQPQHF
TRBJ2-5	.	TRBV2	CASKRGSQETQYF
TRBJ2-7	.	TRBV6-4	CASSADRSSYEQYF
TRBJ2-1	few	TRBV12-3/TRBV12-4	CASSPRTGQVRPYNEQFF
TRBJ1-1	few	TRBV29-1	CSVERQQNTEAFF
TRBJ2-3	few	TRBV5-1	CASSLASSDTQYF
TRBJ2-7	few	TRBV12-3/TRBV12-4	CASSYQGGGSYEQYF
TRBJ1-6	few	TRBV15	CATSTRIRRTNSPLHF
TRBJ2-6	.	TRBV10-3	CAIRAGQGAAGANVLTF
TRBJ2-1	many	TRBV3-1	CASSPNGGEQFF
TRBJ2-7	.	TRBV15	CATSRDRIGGGVYEQYF
TRBJ1-5	.	TRBV20-1	CSCRGSNQPQHF
TRBJ1-2	.	TRBV10-3	CAISGAPLYGYTF
TRBJ2-2	few	TRBV10-3	CATQNGAGELFF
TRBJ1-2	.	TRBV18	CASSLTESIMGDGYTF
TRBJ1-6	few	TRBV4-3	CASRLGQEGSPLHF
TRBJ2-1	many	TRBV12-3/TRBV12-4	CASSFSPRTRDNEQFF
TRBJ2-3	few	TRBV5-1	CASSVTGGMVDTQYF